The source of this T cell receptor beta chain is a study of identical twins. The study's findings and limits: Weaker excess twin sharing was observed in beta out-of-frame sequences. Memory repertoires showed no such pattern, whereas abundant cord blood beta clonotypes carried fewer insertions. Researchers caution that invariant MAIT and iNKT cells could partly confound zero-insertion analyses.

This clonotype occurred many times. Its cognate antigen is unknown. V was cut by 5 bases and J by 8 bases, with 18 bases left in between. The CDR3 extends over 15 amino acids. The germline V gene has CDR1 SEHNR and CDR2 FQNEAQ (reference sequence). cDNA molecules carried unique molecular identifiers, and template switching added a universal primer site. One entry per CDR3 protein results from TCRdb running MiXCR on the 5' RACE reads. The sample consists of under 250,000 distinct CDR3 sequences, around 10% of them appearing once. The chain joins TRBV7-9 to TRBJ1-4, with D hard to call. The sample comprised memory (CD45RO+) T cells sorted from blood. The receptor's source is a woman aged 18-29 years in good health. The CDR3 DNA is TGTGCCAGCAGCCCCCCCTCGGCCCCTGCGGAAAAACTGTTTTTT. Amino acid sequence: CASSPPSAPAEKLFF. Combining the CDR3 with reference TRBV7-9 and TRBJ1-4 gives the whole variable domain DTGVSQNPRHKITKRGQNVTFRCDPISEHNRLYWYRQTLGQGPEFLTYFQNEAQLEKSRLLSDRFSAERPKGSFSTLEIQRTEQGDSAMYLCASSPPSAPAEKLFFGSGTQLSVL.